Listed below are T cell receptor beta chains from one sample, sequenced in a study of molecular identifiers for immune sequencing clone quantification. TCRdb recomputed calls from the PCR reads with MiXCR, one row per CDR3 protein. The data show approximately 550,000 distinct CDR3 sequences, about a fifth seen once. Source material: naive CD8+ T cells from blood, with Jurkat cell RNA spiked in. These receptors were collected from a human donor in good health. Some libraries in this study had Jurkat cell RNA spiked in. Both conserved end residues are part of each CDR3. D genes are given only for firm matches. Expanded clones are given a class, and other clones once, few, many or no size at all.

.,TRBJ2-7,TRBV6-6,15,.,TGTGCCAGCAGTTACCTCAAGCAGGCAGGGTATGAGCAGTACTTC,CASSYLKQAGYEQYF
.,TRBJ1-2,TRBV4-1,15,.,TGCGCCAGCAGCCAAGAAAGTAGAACTAACTATGGCTACACCTTC,CASSQESRTNYGYTF
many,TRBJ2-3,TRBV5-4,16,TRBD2,TGTGCCAGCAGCTCACAACTAGCGGGAGGGCCAAATACGCAGTATTTT,CASSSQLAGGPNTQYF
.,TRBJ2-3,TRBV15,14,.,TGTGCCACCGGGCAGCTTCTAGCCGCAGATACGCAGTATTTT,CATGQLLAADTQYF
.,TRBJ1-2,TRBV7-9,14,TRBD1,TGTGCCAGCAGCCGATACAGGGGCGGCTATGGCTACACCTTC,CASSRYRGGYGYTF
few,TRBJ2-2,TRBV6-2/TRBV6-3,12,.,TGTGCCAGCACCCAGGGCACCGGGGAGCTGTTTTTT,CASTQGTGELFF
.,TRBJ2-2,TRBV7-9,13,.,TGTGCCGGCAGCTCGAGGGGTGGCGGGGAGCTGTTTTTT,CAGSSRGGGELFF
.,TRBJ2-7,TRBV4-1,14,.,TGCGCCAGCAGCCCCGACATAGGGGCGCGGGAGCAGTACTTC,CASSPDIGAREQYF
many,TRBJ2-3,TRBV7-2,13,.,TGTGCCAGCAGCTTATTGTCAGTGGATACGCAGTATTTT,CASSLLSVDTQYF
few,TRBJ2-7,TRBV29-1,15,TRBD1,TGCAGCGTTGAGAATGGACAGGGCCAGTCCTACGAGCAGTACTTC,CSVENGQGQSYEQYF
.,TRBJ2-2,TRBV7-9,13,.,TGTGCCAGCAGAGGGGGAGGGACCGGGGAGCTGTTTTTT,CASRGGGTGELFF
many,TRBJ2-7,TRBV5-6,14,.,TGTGCCAGCAGCTTGGGTGACAGCCTCTACGAGCAGTACTTC,CASSLGDSLYEQYF
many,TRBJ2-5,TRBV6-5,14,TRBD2,TGTGCCAGCAGCGAGACTAGCGGGGTTGAGACCCAGTACTTC,CASSETSGVETQYF
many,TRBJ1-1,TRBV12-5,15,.,TGTGCTAGTGGTTGGACAGCCCCTCGGGTCACTGAAGCTTTCTTT,CASGWTAPRVTEAFF
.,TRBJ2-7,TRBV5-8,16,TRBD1,TGTGCCAGCAGAACCCCTGGGACAGGGGTTCTCTACGAGCAGTACTTC,CASRTPGTGVLYEQYF
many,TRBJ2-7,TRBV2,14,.,TGTGCCAGCAGTGAAGCTCGGGAAGCCTACGAGCAGTACTTC,CASSEAREAYEQYF
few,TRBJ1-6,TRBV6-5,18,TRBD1,TGTGCCAGCAGTTACTCGATGGTGCCCGGGACAGGGAATTCACCCCTCCACTTT,CASSYSMVPGTGNSPLHF
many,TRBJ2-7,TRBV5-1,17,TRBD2,TGCGCCAGCAGCTTGGATAATCCAGCGGGAGGGTCCTACGAGCAGTACTTC,CASSLDNPAGGSYEQYF
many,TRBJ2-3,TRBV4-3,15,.,TGCGCCAGCAGCCAAGCTAGCAGGGCGGGGGATACGCAGTATTTT,CASSQASRAGDTQYF
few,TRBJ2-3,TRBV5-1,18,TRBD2,TGCGCCAGCAACGGGGCGGGGGGGCCTGGCCCGATCACAGATACGCAGTATTTT,CASNGAGGPGPITDTQYF
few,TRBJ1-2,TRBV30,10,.,TGTGCCTGGAGAGTTTATGGCTACACCTTC,CAWRVYGYTF
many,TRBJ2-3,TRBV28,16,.,TGTGCCAGCAGTATCCTGGGTGCGGGTGGGGCAGATACGCAGTATTTT,CASSILGAGGADTQYF
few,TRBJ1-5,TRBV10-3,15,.,TGTGCCATCAGAAACGAACAGGGTCCGGGTCAGCCCCAGCATTTT,CAIRNEQGPGQPQHF
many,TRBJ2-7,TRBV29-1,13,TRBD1,TGCAGCGTTGGGACAGGGAGGTCCTACGAGCAGTACTTC,CSVGTGRSYEQYF
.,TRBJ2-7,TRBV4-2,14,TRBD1,TGTGCCAGCAGCCAAAGTACAGGGGGCTGCGAGCAGTACTTC,CASSQSTGGCEQYF
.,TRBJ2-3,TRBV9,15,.,TGTGCCAGCAGCGTAGGATCTAGCAGCGCAGATACGCAGTATTTT,CASSVGSSSADTQYF
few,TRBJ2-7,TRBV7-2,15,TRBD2,TGTGCCAGCGAGAGGTTAGCGGGGGGGCTCGACGAGCAGTACTTC,CASERLAGGLDEQYF
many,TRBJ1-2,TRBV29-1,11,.,TGCAGCGTCCTAGCTAACTATGGCTACACCTTC,CSVLANYGYTF
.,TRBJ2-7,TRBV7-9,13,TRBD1,TGTGCCAGCAGCGACAGGGCGACCTACGAGCAGTACTTC,CASSDRATYEQYF
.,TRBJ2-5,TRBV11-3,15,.,TGTGCCAGCAGCACCACCTCCGGGACCGGGGAGACCCAGTACTTC,CASSTTSGTGETQYF
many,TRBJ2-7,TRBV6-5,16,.,TGTGCCAGCAGTTACAATGCAGATCATACTTTATACGAGCAGTACTTC,CASSYNADHTLYEQYF
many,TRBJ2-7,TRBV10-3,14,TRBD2,TGTGCCATGGCGGGGGGGGGCGCGCCCTACGAGCAGTACTTC,CAMAGGGAPYEQYF
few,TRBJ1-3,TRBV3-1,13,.,TGTGCCAGCAGCCAAGATCGGTGGAACACCATATATTTT,CASSQDRWNTIYF
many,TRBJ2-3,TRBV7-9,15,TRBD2,TGTGCCAGCAGCTTAAAGCGGGAGGGCACAGATACGCAGTATTTT,CASSLKREGTDTQYF
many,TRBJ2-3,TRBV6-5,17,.,TGTGCCAGCAGTTACTCTCCGGGGCGCCTAGGGACAGATACGCAGTATTTT,CASSYSPGRLGTDTQYF
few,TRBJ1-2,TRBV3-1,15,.,TGTGCCAGCAGCCAAGGTCAGGGGTATGGCTATGGCTACACCTTC,CASSQGQGYGYGYTF
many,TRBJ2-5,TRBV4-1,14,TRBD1,TGCGCCAGCAGCCAAGAGGACAGGCAAGAGACCCAGTACTTC,CASSQEDRQETQYF
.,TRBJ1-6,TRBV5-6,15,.,TGTGCCAGCAGCTTGGGGAGAACCTATAATTCACCCCTCCACTTT,CASSLGRTYNSPLHF
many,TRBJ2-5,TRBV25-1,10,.,TGTGCCAGCAGTGAGGCAACCCAGTACTTC,CASSEATQYF
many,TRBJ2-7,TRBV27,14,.,TGTGCCAGCAGTTCGACAGGTCGCTCCTACGAGCAGTACTTC,CASSSTGRSYEQYF
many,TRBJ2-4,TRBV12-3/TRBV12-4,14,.,TGTGCCAGCAGTTTAGTAGTCTTGGGGCACATTCAGTACTTC,CASSLVVLGHIQYF
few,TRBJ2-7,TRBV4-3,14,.,TGCGCCAGCAGCCAAGATTGGGGGCTTAACGAGCAGTACTTC,CASSQDWGLNEQYF